Following are 2 T cell receptor beta chains from one sample sequenced in a study of cytomegalovirus exposure and HLA in healthy donors. 60 Vbeta and 13 Jbeta primers were used in PCR. Measured with immunoSEQ multiplex PCR; TCRdb has only the in-frame clones, and not every one. The data show about 110,000 clones, over 70% seen once. The specimen was PBMCs. These receptors all come from a man between 35 and 55 years old in good health and CMV-seronegative.

The chain is built from TRBV7-9 and TRBJ1-5; 7 bases are shared with TRBD1. The CDR3 consists of 15 residues. Germline assignment: CDR1 SEHNR and CDR2 FQNEAQ (reference sequence). The V gene end was trimmed by 4 bases and the J gene end by 0 bases; junction bases not matched to a gene: 3. CDR3 coding DNA: TGTGCCAGCAGCTCGGGGACAGTTAGCAATCAGCCCCAGCATTTT. It is translated as CASSSGTVSNQPQHF.

The chain combines TRBV5-1 with TRBJ2-2; D is undetermined. Germline lookup yields CDR1 SGHRS and CDR2 YFSETQ. This CDR3 is 12 amino acids long. V was cut by 7 bases and J by 3 bases, with 7 bases left in between. CDR3 sequence (DNA): TGCGCCAGCGGCGACTACACCGGGGAGCTGTTTTTT. Protein product: CASGDYTGELFF.